One and the same sample provided the 24 T cell receptor beta chains below, sequenced in a study of blood T cell repertoires in COVID-19 (dated by TCRdb to about 2020). Library preparation was by the immunoSEQ multiplex PCR assay. This is the immuneACCESS table as TCRdb keeps it, with only in-frame sequences that have V and J called. A part of the clones is gone; compared with another copy, unresolved V genes explain less than half, and the rest is unexplained. The sample yields 100,000 or so clones; approximately 89% were counted once. Clones ranked in the top ten supply 11% of the sample. Sequenced material: peripheral blood. These receptors all come from a woman in her 30s with acute or convalescent COVID-19.

The CDR3 DNA reads as TGTGCCAGCAGCTCGGGACACCTCACCGGGGAGCTGTTTTTT. Its protein product is CASSSGHLTGELFF. The rearrangement joins TRBV11-3 to TRBJ2-2, with a tentative D call TRBD1 (6 bases). Between the trimmed V and J ends, which lost 4 bases and 4 bases, there was a span of 10 bases. Germline CDR1 SGHNT, CDR2 YENEEA. The CDR3 length is 14 residues.

V is TRBV19 and J is TRBJ1-2; TRBD1 might be the D (5 bases). This CDR3 spans 13 amino acids. V lost 3 bases, J lost 5 bases, and 10 bases lay in between. Per germline, CDR1 LNHDA and CDR2 SQIVND (reference sequence). CDR3 in amino acids: CASSIIGAYGYTF. The CDR3 DNA reads TGTGCCAGTAGTATTATAGGGGCGTATGGCTACACCTTC.

The chain combines TRBV15 with TRBJ2-1, with a tentative D call TRBD1 (5 bases). The V gene's germline CDR1 is LNHNV and CDR2 YYDKDF (reference sequence). The CDR3 consists of 14 residues. Deletions cut 3 bases from V and 6 bases from J, with 12 bases between. In DNA, the CDR3 is TGTGCCACCAGCAGCAAGGGGCTTTTCAATGAGCAGTTCTTC. As protein: CATSSKGLFNEQFF.

The chain joins TRBV6-5 to TRBJ2-7, with 7 bases identical to TRBD1. The CDR3 sequence is 13 residues long. The V segment lost 6 bases and the J segment 5 bases; nucleotides outside the gene matches: 7. Per the germline V gene, CDR1 is MNHEY and CDR2 is SVGAGI. CDR3 nucleotides: TGTGCCAGCAGGAGACAGGGCTTGGACGAGCAGTACTTC. This codes for CASRRQGLDEQYF.

This chain joins TRBV18 and TRBJ1-3; D possibly corresponds to TRBD1 (5 bases). V dropped 6 bases and J dropped 0 bases, with 9 bases sitting between them. Germline V gives CDR1 KGHSH, CDR2 LQKENI. This CDR3 is 14 amino acids long. CDR3 sequence: CASSQGGSGNTIYF. CDR3 sequence (DNA): TGTGCCAGCTCTCAGGGTGGCTCTGGAAACACCATATATTTT.

The V call is TRBV28, the J call TRBJ1-5, with TRBD1 matching over 10 bases. Germline V lookup: CDR1 MDHEN, CDR2 SYDVKM. J gave up 5 bases and V 2 bases, and 12 bases lay outside the gene matches. The CDR3 runs to 18 residues. The CDR3 nucleotides are TGTGCCAGCAGTTTAGGGACAGGGGCCGGTCGGGGGTATCAGCCCCAGCATTTT. Translated, it gives CASSLGTGAGRGYQPQHF.

This chain uses TRBV11-3 with TRBJ1-1; maybe TRBD1 (5 bases). The CDR3 is made up of 15 amino acids. CDR1 and CDR2 (germline): SGHNT, YENEEA. V gave up 6 bases and J gave up 1 base, with 15 bases separating them. The CDR3 DNA reads as TGTGCCAGCAGGTTTACAGGTCACGCGAACACTGAAGCTTTCTTT. This gives the protein CASRFTGHANTEAFF. The full variable domain, rest sourced from reference TRBV11-3 and TRBJ1-1, is EAGVVQSPRYKIIEKKQPVAFWCNPISGHNTLYWYLQNLGQGPELLIRYENEEAVDDSQLPKDRFSAERLKGVDSTLKIQPAELGDSAVYLCASRFTGHANTEAFFGQGTRLTVV.

The rearrangement joins TRBV25-1 to TRBJ2-2; D possibly corresponds to TRBD1 (5 bases). Germline V lookup: CDR1 MGHDK, CDR2 SYGVNS. The germline V and J ends were trimmed by 4 bases and 4 bases, with 10 bases remaining between them. The CDR3 runs 14 residues. This CDR3 is CASSVSGPTGELFF. Here the CDR3 DNA reads TGTGCCAGCAGTGTGTCAGGGCCCACCGGGGAGCTGTTTTTT.

The chain joins TRBV14 to TRBJ2-4; D might be TRBD1 (5 bases). This CDR3 comprises 15 residues. Germline CDR1 reads SGHDN; CDR2 reads FVKESK. V lost 3 bases to trimming and J lost 4 bases, with 13 bases between them. The chain's CDR3 is CASSHRQNQKNIQYF. In nucleotides, the CDR3 is TGTGCCAGCAGCCACAGACAGAACCAAAAAAACATTCAGTACTTC.

The chain combines TRBV27 with TRBJ2-3, with 9 bases identical to TRBD2. This CDR3 has 15 residues. The germline CDR1 and CDR2 sequences are MNHEY and SMNVEV (reference sequence). With V trimmed by 4 bases and J by 5 bases, 7 bases remained unmatched. The CDR3 here is CASSYSGLAGDTQYF. The CDR3 DNA reads as TGTGCCAGCAGTTATTCGGGACTAGCAGGAGATACGCAGTATTTT.

CDR3 loop: CASSVALTASGNTIYF. DNA for the CDR3: TGTGCCAGCAGCGTAGCTTTGACAGCCTCTGGAAACACCATATATTTT. The chain has TRBV9 and TRBJ1-3; D is possibly TRBD1 (5 bases). The length of the CDR3 is 16 residues. Per germline, CDR1 SGDLS and CDR2 YYNGEE. V was shortened by 0 bases and J by 0 bases, with 10 bases between the two germline ends.

The CDR3 loop reads CASSLLQGALRNEKLFF. In DNA, the CDR3 is TGTGCCAGCAGCTTGCTACAGGGGGCACTAAGGAATGAAAAACTGTTTTTT. The gene calls are TRBV7-3 and TRBJ1-4, with 9 bases identical to TRBD1. Germline V lookup: CDR1 SGHTA, CDR2 FQGTGA. The CDR3 loop spans 17 amino acids. V shed 3 bases, J shed 5 bases, and the junction held 10 bases outside the gene matches.

The CDR3 DNA reads TGCGCCAGCAGCTTGGCCCCGCAGGGGGCGGGGCAGCCCCAGCATTTT. This sequence encodes CASSLAPQGAGQPQHF. V usage is TRBV5-1 and J usage is TRBJ1-5; the match to TRBD1 covers 8 bases. CDR3 length equals 16 residues. V shed 0 bases and J 7 bases; nucleotides not matched to a gene: 9. Looked up from germline, CDR1 is SGHRS and CDR2 is YFSETQ.

This clone has just one count. This rearrangement joins TRBV29-1 to TRBJ2-7, with TRBD2 matching 9 bases. The CDR3 sequence is 16 residues long. Per the germline V gene, CDR1 is SQVTM and CDR2 is ANQGSEA. The V segment lost 4 bases and the J segment 2 bases; nucleotides outside the gene matches: 12. CDR3 region: CSVVGMSGGSPYEQYF. The CDR3 bases are TGCAGCGTTGTTGGTATGAGCGGGGGGTCGCCCTACGAGCAGTACTTC.

The rearrangement joins TRBV2 to TRBJ2-7; D is possibly TRBD1 (6 bases). The CDR3 runs 14 residues. From germline, CDR1 is SNHLY and CDR2 FYNNEI. V gave up 4 bases and J gave up 5 bases, with 15 bases separating them. The CDR3: CASSVWGRGDEQYF. DNA of the CDR3: TGTGCCAGCAGTGTATGGGGGCGAGGAGACGAGCAGTACTTC.

J is TRBJ1-1 and V is TRBV7-9, with 8 bases aligning to TRBD1. CDR1 SEHNR and CDR2 FQNEAQ come from the germline V gene (reference sequence). CDR3 length equals 13 residues. The junction had 6 bases not matched to a gene; V was cut back by 5 bases and J by 7 bases. CDR3 region: CASSPGTGYEAFF. Here the CDR3 DNA reads TGTGCCAGCAGCCCCGGGACAGGCTATGAAGCTTTCTTT.

This clone was recorded once. The rearrangement joins TRBV7-3 to TRBJ2-3, with 8 bases matching TRBD1. CDR1 SGHTA and CDR2 FQGTGA come from the germline V gene. The trim removed 5 bases at V and 8 bases at J, leaving 9 bases unmatched. The CDR3 totals 14 residues. CDR3 bases: TGTGCCAGCAGCAAACTCGACAGGGGAGGTACGCAGTATTTT. This codes for CASSKLDRGGTQYF.

This clone was seen only once. This chain links TRBV21-1 with TRBJ2-5; TRBD1, the table's D call, lacks a check against the DNA. TRBV21-1 is labeled a pseudogene. The CDR3 sequence is 15 residues long. The CDR3 DNA sequence: TGTGCCAGCAGCATCCCAGAGGACAGGCAAGAGACCCAGTACTTC. Its translation: CASSIPEDRQETQYF.

The gene calls are TRBV2 and TRBJ1-2; D not resolved. Germline CDR1 reads SNHLY; CDR2 reads FYNNEI. With 6 bases removed from V and 5 bases from J, the gap between germline ends came to 19 bases. CDR3 length equals 15 residues. CDR3 amino acids: CASRLTVRGEYGYTF. CDR3 nucleotide sequence: TGTGCCAGCAGACTTACGGTGAGAGGAGAGTATGGCTACACCTTC.

V and J are TRBV5-1 and TRBJ1-1; a weak D match, TRBD1 (6 bases). Germline CDR1 reads SGHRS; CDR2 reads YFSETQ. This CDR3 contains 16 residues. Trimming took off 3 bases at V and 3 bases at J, with 18 bases between the two ends. The CDR3 loop is CASSSDPGTGHTEAFF. The DNA of the CDR3 is TGCGCCAGCAGCTCGGACCCGGGTACAGGGCACACTGAAGCTTTCTTT. Using reference TRBV5-1 and TRBJ1-1 for the parts outside the CDR3, the full variable domain is KAGVTQTPRYLIKTRGQQVTLSCSPISGHRSVSWYQQTPGQGLQFLFEYFSETQRNKGNFPGRFSGRQFSNSRSEMNVSTLELGDSALYLCASSSDPGTGHTEAFFGQGTRLTVV.

This clone was detected only once. This chain joins TRBV19 and TRBJ1-1; TRBD1 agrees at 9 bases. The V segment lost 6 bases and the J segment 1 base; nucleotides outside the gene matches: 12. There are 17 residues in the CDR3. The germline gives CDR1 LNHDA, CDR2 SQIVND (reference sequence). The CDR3 protein is CASRGTGRKAGNTEAFF. CDR3 sequence (DNA): TGTGCCAGTAGGGGGACAGGGAGGAAGGCAGGGAACACTGAAGCTTTCTTT.

J is TRBJ1-1 and V is TRBV5-1; D is perhaps TRBD1 (6 bases). The CDR3 is made up of 14 amino acids. Looked up from germline, CDR1 is SGHRS and CDR2 is YFSETQ. V lost 0 bases, J lost 4 bases, and 10 bases lay in between. CDR3 in DNA: TGCGCCAGCAGCTTGGCCGTCAGGGGCACTGAAGCTTTCTTT. As protein: CASSLAVRGTEAFF.

V gene TRBV19 combines with J gene TRBJ2-3, with a possible D match to TRBD2 (7 bases). The CDR3 covers 15 residues. Looked up from germline, CDR1 is LNHDA and CDR2 is SQIVND (reference sequence). V lost 1 base and J lost 4, with 12 bases in between. The CDR3 reads CASSIGGGASDTQYF. The DNA of the CDR3 is TGTGCCAGTAGTATAGGAGGGGGGGCTTCAGATACGCAGTATTTT.

This clone was found a few times. The chain combines TRBV28 with TRBJ1-4, with 8 bases matching TRBD1. CDR1 MDHEN and CDR2 SYDVKM come from the germline V gene. Losses at the gene ends were 6 bases for V and 6 bases for J; bases not matched to a gene: 12. The CDR3 sequence is 16 residues long. CDR3 amino acids: CASRMDRAGADEKLFF. CDR3 DNA: TGTGCCAGCAGGATGGACAGGGCCGGTGCGGATGAAAAACTGTTTTTT.